Included here is one T cell receptor beta chain sequence, with context. It lacks a known antigen. The record has no base qualities; no much larger clone is one base away. TCRbeta CDR3 regions were amplified from genomic DNA using the immunoSEQ Assay, a bias-controlled multiplex PCR. The published analysis was carried out like this. Within the assay, amplification of reference gene primers was used to estimate how many nucleated cells each sample contained. Sequence reads were collapsed and filtered to measure the absolute abundance of every unique TCRbeta CDR3 rearrangement. Productive Simpson clonality was computed per sample as the square root of Simpson's diversity index over productive rearrangements. The table comes from immuneACCESS by way of TCRdb, which keeps in-frame sequences with V and J called. Part of the clones is missing from these tables; in studies checked, under half for an unresolved V gene and the rest for unknown reasons. D and trimming come from the DNA, and the V and J calls and clone size come from that table. The sample records some 70,000 clones, roughly 83% of which are singletons. The ten largest clonotypes hold approximately 40% of the sample.

Whole blood was collected in K2EDTA tubes by collaborating institutions according to the institutions' own protocols. Collaborator samples were shipped for TCRbeta analysis as frozen whole blood, isolated PBMCs, or DNA extracted from either sample type. These data are taken from a study of blood T cell repertoires in COVID-19 (dated by TCRdb to about 2020). Background on the whole study: Samples covering the acute and convalescent phases of COVID-19 were provided by collaborators in the United States, Italy and Spain. The prospective study material was composed of cDNA or gDNA derived from T cells, B-cell-depleted T cells, or PBMCs. Subjects who had been exposed to COVID-19, were actively infected with it, or had recovered from it provided the deeply sampled blood TCRbeta repertoires that made up the dataset. The repertoires were made available in a free public database intended to serve as a resource for research on the immune response to SARS-CoV-2. Samples came from the ongoing ImmuneRACE study (first 160 participants) plus 1,254 subjects from 6 global collaborators. A de-identified subject ID, COVID-19 status, age in years and sex were almost always included in the sample metadata. Where available, HLA class I and class II types were taken from metadata supplied by the sample provider and were not determined by assay-based typing. Paper-wide results and their limitations: The amount of clinical and demographic metadata varied by source and participant and was provided uncurated.

The germline V gene yields MDHEN for CDR1 and SYDVKM for CDR2. V lost 8 bases and J lost 0 bases; the stretch between them is 8 bases long. The CDR3, cysteine through phenylalanine, is 12 amino acids long. Only the CDR3 DNA stays, 36 bases, in frame from base 1. Source material: peripheral blood. The sequence came from a man of 80 years or more with acute or convalescent COVID-19. The rearrangement joined TRBV28 to TRBJ2-7, with TRBD1 as a weak D call on 6 bases. The DNA sequence is as follows: TGTGCCAGCCGACAGGTCTCCTACGAGCAGTACTTC. The resulting protein is CASRQVSYEQYF.